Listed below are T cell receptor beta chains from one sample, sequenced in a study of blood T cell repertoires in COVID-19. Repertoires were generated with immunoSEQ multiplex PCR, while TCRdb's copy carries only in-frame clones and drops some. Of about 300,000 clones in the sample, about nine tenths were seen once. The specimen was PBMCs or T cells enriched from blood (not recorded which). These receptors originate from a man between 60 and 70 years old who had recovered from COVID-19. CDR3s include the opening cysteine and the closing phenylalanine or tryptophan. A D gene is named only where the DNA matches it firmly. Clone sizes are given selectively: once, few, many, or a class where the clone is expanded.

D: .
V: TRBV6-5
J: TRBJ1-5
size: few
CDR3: CASSYSTNQPQHF
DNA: TGTGCCAGCAGTTACTCGACTAATCAGCCCCAGCATTTT

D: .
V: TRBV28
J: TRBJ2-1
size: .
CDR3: CASRKQRAEYNEQFF
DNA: TGTGCCAGCAGGAAGCAGCGGGCTGAGTACAATGAGCAGTTCTTC

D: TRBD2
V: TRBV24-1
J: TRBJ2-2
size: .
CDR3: CATSDSGTSGLTGELFF
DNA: TGTGCCACCAGTGATTCCGGGACTAGCGGACTCACCGGGGAGCTGTTTTTT

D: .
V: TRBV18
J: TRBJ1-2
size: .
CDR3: CASSPGPNYGYTF
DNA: TGTGCCAGCTCACCGGGGCCTAACTATGGCTACACCTTC

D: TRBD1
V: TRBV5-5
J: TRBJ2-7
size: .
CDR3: CASSLTGGEGEQYF
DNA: TGTGCCAGCAGCTTGACAGGGGGTGAGGGCGAGCAGTACTTC

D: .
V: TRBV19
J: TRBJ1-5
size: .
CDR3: CASSISTGYSNQPQHF
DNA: TGTGCCAGTAGTATTTCGACAGGTTATAGCAATCAGCCCCAGCATTTT

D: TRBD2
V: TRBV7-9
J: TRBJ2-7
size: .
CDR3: CASSLNSGSAEQYF
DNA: TGTGCCAGCAGCTTGAATAGCGGGAGCGCCGAGCAGTACTTC

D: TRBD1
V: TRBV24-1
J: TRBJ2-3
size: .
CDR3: CATSEPGTASTDTQYF
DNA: TGTGCCACCAGTGAACCCGGGACAGCGAGCACAGATACGCAGTATTTT

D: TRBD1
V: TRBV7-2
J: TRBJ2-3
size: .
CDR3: CASSSDRGTDTQYF
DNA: TGTGCCAGCAGCTCCGACAGGGGAACAGATACGCAGTATTTT

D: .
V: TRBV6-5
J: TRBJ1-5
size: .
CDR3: CASSYVGGQPQHF
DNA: TGTGCCAGCAGTTACGTGGGGGGTCAGCCCCAGCATTTT

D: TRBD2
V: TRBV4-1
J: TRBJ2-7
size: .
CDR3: CASSQGPGTSGSYEQYF
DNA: TGCGCCAGCAGCCAAGGCCCCGGGACTAGCGGATCCTACGAGCAGTACTTC

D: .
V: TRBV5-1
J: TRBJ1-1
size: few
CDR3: CASVAGTMNTEAFF
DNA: TGCGCCAGCGTGGCGGGAACCATGAACACTGAAGCTTTCTTT

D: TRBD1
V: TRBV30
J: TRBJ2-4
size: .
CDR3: CAWGQGAGNIQYF
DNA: TGTGCCTGGGGACAGGGGGCGGGTAACATTCAGTACTTC

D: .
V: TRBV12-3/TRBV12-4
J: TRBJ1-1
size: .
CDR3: CASSRTGTAFF
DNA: TGTGCCAGCAGCCGAACAGGGACGGCTTTCTTT

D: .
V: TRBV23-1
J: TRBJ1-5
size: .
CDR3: CASSQHRTCYQPQHF
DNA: TGCGCCAGCAGTCAACACAGGACCTGCTATCAGCCCCAGCATTTT

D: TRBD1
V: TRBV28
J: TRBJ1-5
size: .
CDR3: CASSLLEGTDSNQPQHF
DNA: TGTGCCAGCAGTTTACTGGAAGGGACAGATAGCAATCAGCCCCAGCATTTT

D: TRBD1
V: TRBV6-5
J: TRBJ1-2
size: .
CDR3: CASSYDGTGMGYGYTF
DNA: TGTGCCAGCAGTTACGATGGGACAGGGATGGGCTATGGCTACACCTTC

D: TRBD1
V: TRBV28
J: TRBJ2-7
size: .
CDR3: CASSLTGAPEQYF
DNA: TGTGCCAGCAGTTTGACAGGGGCGCCCGAGCAGTACTTC

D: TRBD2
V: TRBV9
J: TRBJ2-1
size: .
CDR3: CASSVAGGRRRTKGNEQFF
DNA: TGTGCCAGCAGCGTAGCTGGCGGGAGGAGGAGGACGAAGGGGAATGAGCAGTTCTTC

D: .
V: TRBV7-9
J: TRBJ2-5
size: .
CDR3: CASSRPTERGTQYF
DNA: TGTGCCAGCAGCCGTCCGACAGAACGTGGGACCCAGTACTTC

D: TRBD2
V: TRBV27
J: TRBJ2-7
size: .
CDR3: CASSPQTTSGIGEQYF
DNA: TGTGCCAGCAGCCCCCAAACGACTAGCGGGATTGGCGAGCAGTACTTC

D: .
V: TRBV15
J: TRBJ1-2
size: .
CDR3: CATSRDGGSYGYTF
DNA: TGTGCCACCAGCAGAGATGGGGGGTCCTATGGCTACACCTTC

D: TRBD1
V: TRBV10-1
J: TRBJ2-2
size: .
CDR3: CASSDRGSPGELFF
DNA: TGCGCCAGCAGTGACAGGGGGAGCCCCGGGGAGCTGTTTTTT

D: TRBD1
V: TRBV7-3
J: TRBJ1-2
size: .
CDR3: CASSWTGSDGYTF
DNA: TGTGCCAGCAGCTGGACAGGGTCGGATGGCTACACCTTC

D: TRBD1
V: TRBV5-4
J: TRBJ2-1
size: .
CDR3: CASSLQQGSYNEQFF
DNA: TGTGCCAGCAGCTTGCAACAGGGGAGTTACAATGAGCAGTTCTTC

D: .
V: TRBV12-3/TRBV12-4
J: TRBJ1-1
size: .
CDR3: CASSPQGFEAFF
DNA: TGTGCCAGCAGCCCACAGGGTTTTGAAGCTTTCTTT

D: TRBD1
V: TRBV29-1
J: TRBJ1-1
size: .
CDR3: CSGTGGTEAFF
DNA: TGCAGCGGTACAGGGGGGACTGAAGCTTTCTTT

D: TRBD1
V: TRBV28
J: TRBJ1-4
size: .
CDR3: CASTRDSATNEKLFF
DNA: TGTGCCAGCACCAGGGACAGTGCAACTAATGAAAAACTGTTTTTT

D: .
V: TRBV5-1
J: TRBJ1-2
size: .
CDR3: CASSFRLNYGYTF
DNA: TGCGCCAGCAGCTTTCGACTGAACTATGGCTACACCTTC

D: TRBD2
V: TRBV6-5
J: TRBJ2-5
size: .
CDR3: CASSYVPEVAGINQYF
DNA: TGTGCCAGCAGTTACGTCCCCGAGGTAGCGGGTATTAATCAGTACTTC

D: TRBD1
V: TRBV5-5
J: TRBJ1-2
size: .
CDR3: CASSAELGTGNYGYTF
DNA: TGTGCCAGCAGCGCTGAACTTGGGACAGGGAATTATGGCTACACCTTC

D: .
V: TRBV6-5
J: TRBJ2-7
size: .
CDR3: CASSSGDVSYEQYF
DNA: TGTGCCAGCAGTTCGGGGGACGTCTCCTACGAGCAGTACTTC